The clone carrying this T cell receptor beta chain was counted between two and nine times. Antigen specificity is unknown. The data were taken from a study of vaccination and CD4 T cells after COVID-19. Treatment here: roughly 10-day PBMC culture with coronavirus spike peptide pools or control peptides (ViraFEST assay). This CDR3 region has 17 residues. V lost 0 bases and J lost 3; bases outside the gene matches: 6. Germline V gives CDR1 ENHRY, CDR2 SYGVKD. The study, taken as a whole, reports: Going from about 22 to 38, median SARS-CoV-2-reactive clonotypes did not rise significantly.

Sequence data for DNA of cultured CD4+ T cells were generated by the Oncomine TCR Beta short-read assay. Each CDR3 protein is one row after TCRdb ran MiXCR on the PCR reads. Here the sample spans about 8,300 distinct CDR3 sequences, around three fifths being singletons. Sequencing input: CD4+ T cells from blood, cultured in vitro. The chain recombines TRBV10-3 with TRBJ1-5, with 9 positions matching TRBD1. The TCR originated in a human donor who had recovered from COVID-19. DNA of the CDR3: TGTGCCATCAGTGAGTCGACTCGGACAGGGGTCAATCAGCCCCAGCATTTT. Translation: CAISESTRTGVNQPQHF.